Below are 21 T cell receptor beta chains sequenced from a single sample in a study of T cell responses to AZD1222 COVID-19 vaccine. Method: immunoSEQ multiplex PCR; TCRdb's copy keeps in-frame clones and lacks some. The sample records some 130,000 clones, 88% being singletons. Material: peripheral blood, obtained on day 0 of MenACWY control vaccination. The origin of the receptors is an adult in good health.

This chain connects TRBV7-9 to TRBJ2-7, with D tentatively TRBD2 (6 bases). The germline V gene has CDR1 SEHNR and CDR2 FQNEAQ (reference sequence). The ends were cut back, 1 base at V and 11 bases at J, with 12 bases in the middle. This CDR3 contains 12 residues. CDR3 bases: TGTGCCAGCAGCTTAGTAGGGGAGGAGGAGTACTTC. This encodes CASSLVGEEEYF. Full variable domain (outside the CDR3, taken from reference TRBV7-9 and TRBJ2-7): DTGVSQNPRHKITKRGQNVTFRCDPISEHNRLYWYRQTLGQGPEFLTYFQNEAQLEKSRLLSDRFSAERPKGSFSTLEIQRTEQGDSAMYLCASSLVGEEEYFGPGTRLTVT.

The V and J genes are TRBV5-1 and TRBJ2-7; 10 nucleotides line up with TRBD2. The J segment lost 4 bases and the V segment lost 3 bases, leaving 1 base of the junction unmatched. The CDR3 has 13 amino acids. Germline assignment: CDR1 SGHRS and CDR2 YFSETQ. The CDR3 DNA sequence: TGCGCCAGCAGCTCAGCGGGAGGGTACGAGCAGTACTTC. This gives the protein CASSSAGGYEQYF.

This chain uses TRBV5-5 with TRBJ2-5; 9 positions match TRBD2. The CDR3 runs 15 residues. Germline V gene data show CDR1 as SGHKS and CDR2 as YYEKEE (reference sequence). J lost 5 bases, V lost 0 bases, and 5 bases had no gene match. The CDR3 loop is CASSLDSGRDETQYF. The CDR3 coding sequence is TGTGCCAGCAGCTTGGATAGCGGGAGAGATGAGACCCAGTACTTC.

The chain is built from TRBV28 and TRBJ2-7; TRBD2 aligns across 7 bases. The CDR3 consists of 16 residues. V shed 7 bases and J 1 base; nucleotides not matched to a gene: 13. CDR1 is MDHEN, CDR2 SYDVKM, per germline. Here the CDR3 reads CASICVSGVGSYEQYF. CDR3 sequence (DNA): TGTGCCAGCATTTGTGTAAGCGGGGTGGGTTCCTACGAGCAGTACTTC.

The rearrangement links TRBV2 to TRBJ2-7; D is unresolved. The V gene lost 2 bases and the J gene lost 5 bases, with 13 bases spanning the gap. This CDR3 is built from 14 residues. CDR1 and CDR2 (germline): SNHLY, FYNNEI. CDR3 sequence: CASSERRLINEQYF. Here the CDR3 DNA reads TGTGCCAGCAGTGAACGGCGCCTTATAAACGAGCAGTACTTC.

This clone was detected only once. This chain links TRBV2 with TRBJ1-1; D gene ambiguous. Germline loops: CDR1 SNHLY, CDR2 FYNNEI. V lost 2 bases, J lost 3 bases, and 10 bases lay in between. CDR3 size: 14 residues. The CDR3 region has the DNA TGTGCCAGCAGTGAAAAAGAAAGCGACACTGAAGCTTTCTTT. Its translation is CASSEKESDTEAFF. The whole variable domain, filled in from reference TRBV2 and TRBJ1-1, reads EPEVTQTPSHQVTQMGQEVILRCVPISNHLYFYWYRQILGQKVEFLVSFYNNEISEKSEIFDDQFSVERPDGSNFTLKIRSTKLEDSAMYFCASSEKESDTEAFFGQGTRLTVV.

Concerning this clone: The sample contains more than one DNA sequence encoding this CDR3. This chain links TRBV28 with TRBJ1-1, with no clear D. CDR3 length: 10 residues. V was trimmed by 3 bases and J by 8 bases, leaving 4 bases between them. In germline, CDR1 is MDHEN, CDR2 SYDVKM. The chain's CDR3 is CASSFTEAFF. In DNA, the CDR3 is TGTGCCAGCAGTTTCACCGAAGCTTTCTTT. Complete variable domain (other parts from reference TRBV28 and TRBJ1-1): DVKVTQSSRYLVKRTGEKVFLECVQDMDHENMFWYRQDPGLGLRLIYFSYDVKMKEKGDIPEGYSVSREKKERFSLILESASTNQTSMYLCASSFTEAFFGQGTRLTVV.

This clone was picked up a small number of times. The V and J genes are TRBV30 and TRBJ1-2; D remains ambiguous. Germline lookup yields CDR1 GTSNPN and CDR2 SVGIG (reference sequence). The ends were cut back, 0 bases at V and 7 bases at J, with 9 bases in the middle. CDR3 length: 12 amino acids. Written as DNA, the CDR3 is TGTGCCTGGAGTGTTGGAACGGTTGGCTACACCTTC. It is translated as CAWSVGTVGYTF. The variable domain in full, with the rest retrieved from reference TRBV30 and TRBJ1-2, is SQTIHQWPATLVQPVGSPLSLECTVEGTSNPNLYWYRQAAGRGLQLLFYSVGIGQISSEVPQNLSASRPQDRQFILSSKKLLLSDSGFYLCAWSVGTVGYTFGSGTRLTVV.

This chain joins TRBV9 and TRBJ2-3; TRBD2 might be the D (5 bases). This CDR3 contains 13 residues. Germline V gene sequence: CDR1 SGDLS, CDR2 YYNGEE. The V and J ends lost 0 bases and 4 bases respectively, with 6 bases between them. CDR3 sequence (DNA): TGTGCCAGCAGCGTAGTTAGCGCAGATACGCAGTATTTT. Its protein product is CASSVVSADTQYF.

This clone was observed a few times. The chain has TRBV18 and TRBJ2-3; D may be TRBD2 (5 bases). V lost 3 bases to trimming and J lost 6 bases, with 13 bases between them. Germline V CDR1 and CDR2: KGHSH, LQKENI. This CDR3 has 14 residues. The CDR3 bases are TGTGCCAGCTCACCCGGACTCGCCCCCGATACGCAGTATTTT. It specifies CASSPGLAPDTQYF.

The V call is TRBV19, the J call TRBJ1-3; D unresolved. CDR3 size: 16 residues. CDR1 and CDR2 (germline): LNHDA, SQIVND (reference sequence). V lost 8 bases and J lost 0, with 17 bases in between. CDR3 DNA sequence: TGTGCCAGTTCTCCGAAGAGGCCCAGCTCTGGAAACACCATATATTTT. Protein: CASSPKRPSSGNTIYF.

This clone appeared once. The chain uses TRBV3-1 (or the pseudogene TRBV3-2) and TRBJ2-7; D may be TRBD2 (5 bases). This CDR3 is built from 13 residues. Germline values: CDR1 LGHDT, CDR2 YNNKEL (reference sequence). Trimming shortened V by 4 bases and J by 3 bases, and 10 bases separated the two germline ends. CDR3 nucleotides: TGTGCCAGCAGCCTAGGACTCAACTACGAGCAGTACTTC. Protein product: CASSLGLNYEQYF.

The chain is built from TRBV28 and TRBJ2-1; 10 nucleotides agree with TRBD2. The CDR3 totals 17 residues. Germline V gives CDR1 MDHEN, CDR2 SYDVKM. The junction had 16 bases not matched to a gene; V was cut back by 4 bases and J by 10 bases. DNA of the CDR3: TGTGCCAGCAGTTCGGGATCTAGCGGGAGTACCACTTTAGAGCAGTTCTTC. This encodes CASSSGSSGSTTLEQFF. The full variable domain, in which reference TRBV28 and TRBJ2-1 provide the parts outside the CDR3, is DVKVTQSSRYLVKRTGEKVFLECVQDMDHENMFWYRQDPGLGLRLIYFSYDVKMKEKGDIPEGYSVSREKKERFSLILESASTNQTSMYLCASSSGSSGSTTLEQFFGPGTRLTVL.

The J gene is TRBJ1-5, the V gene TRBV4-1; 10 bases map to TRBD1. Germline V gives CDR1 MGHRA, CDR2 YSYEKL. Trimming cost V 5 bases and J 4 bases; bases outside gene matches: 5. This CDR3 spans 15 amino acids. The CDR3: CASSGDRGRNQPQHF. In DNA form, the CDR3 reads TGCGCCAGCAGCGGTGACAGGGGGCGTAATCAGCCCCAGCATTTT.

The chain recombines TRBV18 with TRBJ1-2, with 7 bases aligning to TRBD1. Trimming removed 3 bases from V and 5 bases from J; junction bases left unmatched: 6. Germline V gene lookup returns CDR1 KGHSH and CDR2 LQKENI. This CDR3 spans 14 amino acids. As DNA, the CDR3 is TGTGCCAGCTCACCTGACACAGGGGAATATGGCTACACCTTC. It codes for CASSPDTGEYGYTF.

The rearrangement joins TRBV2 to TRBJ2-1; D call uncertain. Germline V gene sequence: CDR1 SNHLY, CDR2 FYNNEI. The CDR3 covers 11 residues. Between the trimmed V and J ends, which lost 4 bases and 2 bases, there was a span of 0 bases. The CDR3, as DNA: TGTGCCAGCAGTGCCTACAATGAGCAGTTCTTC. Translating gives CASSAYNEQFF.

The chain combines TRBV9 with TRBJ2-3; D remains ambiguous. The V end lost 0 bases, the J end lost 1 base, and 12 bases lay between the germline ends. The germline gives CDR1 SGDLS, CDR2 YYNGEE. The CDR3 length is 16 residues. The CDR3 region has the DNA TGTGCCAGCAGCGTAGCAGGCCTACTTCGCACAGATACGCAGTATTTT. This codes for CASSVAGLLRTDTQYF.

This clone was recorded once. The genes are TRBV3-1 (or the pseudogene TRBV3-2) and TRBJ2-2; D perhaps matches TRBD1 (5 bases). CDR1 is LGHDT, CDR2 YNNKEL, per germline (reference sequence). The CDR3 is 15 amino acids. The germline V and J ends were trimmed by 4 bases and 5 bases, with 14 bases remaining between them. This chain's CDR3 is CASSPSGRVTGELFF. Written as DNA, the CDR3 is TGTGCCAGCAGCCCCTCCGGCAGGGTAACCGGGGAGCTGTTTTTT.

The V and J genes are TRBV5-1 and TRBJ2-7, with TRBD2 as a possible D gene (6 bases). From germline, CDR1 is SGHRS and CDR2 YFSETQ. The CDR3 loop spans 14 amino acids. V lost 4 bases to trimming and J lost 4 bases, with 15 bases between them. The CDR3 loop reads CASSPISGGYEQYF. The CDR3 DNA is TGCGCCAGCAGCCCCATTAGCGGAGGTTACGAGCAGTACTTC.

This clone occurred once. This chain uses TRBV5-1 with TRBJ1-4, with a weak D call TRBD1 (5 bases). Trimming stripped 4 bases from V and 8 bases from J, with 12 bases between. CDR1 is SGHRS, CDR2 YFSETQ, per germline. The CDR3 consists of 13 residues. DNA of the CDR3: TGCGCCAGCAGCAGCAGGGAGGGGGAAAAACTGTTTTTT. Its protein is CASSSREGEKLFF.

The chain couples TRBV12-3 or TRBV12-4 to TRBJ2-1; 11 nucleotides match TRBD1. The J segment lost 9 bases and the V segment lost 6 bases, leaving 4 bases of the junction unmatched. CDR3 size: 13 residues. The CDR3 loop reads CASRPGQGAEQFF. CDR3 DNA sequence: TGTGCCAGCAGACCCGGACAGGGGGCTGAGCAGTTCTTC.